Below are 30 T cell receptor beta chains sequenced from a single sample in a study of T-cell memory formation after mild COVID-19. TCRdb re-called the 5' RACE reads with MiXCR, one entry per CDR3 protein. There are 30,000 to 35,000 distinct CDR3 sequences in the sample; under 25% occur only once, and 1.5% lies in the top ten. The sample consisted of PBMCs or a T cell subset sorted from them (not recorded which). The receptors were sampled from an adult who had mild COVID-19 (a few samples of this study predate the infection). Cell type and time point are not known.

This clonotype was counted at least ten times. The chain has TRBV18 and TRBJ2-7; 7 bases are a match to TRBD2. Germline V gene lookup returns CDR1 KGHSH and CDR2 LQKENI. J was trimmed by 3 bases and V by 3 bases; bases with no gene match: 11. The CDR3 runs to 16 residues. DNA of the CDR3: TGTGCCAGCTCACCCACGACGACTAGCAGATACTACGAGCAGTACTTC. It translates to CASSPTTTSRYYEQYF.

This clonotype showed up many times. J is TRBJ2-3 and V is TRBV20-1, with unresolved D. The CDR3 spans 12 residues. CDR1 and CDR2 from the germline V gene are DFQATT and SNEGSKA (reference sequence). Trimming removed 4 bases at V and 3 bases at J, with 8 bases between. CDR3 protein: CSAKEPTDTQYF. The CDR3 DNA sequence: TGCAGTGCTAAGGAGCCTACAGATACGCAGTATTTT.

This clonotype showed up just a few times. The chain employs TRBV7-9 and TRBJ2-2; TRBD2 matches 10 bases. The trim removed 2 bases at V and 1 base at J, leaving 13 bases unmatched. The CDR3 runs 20 residues. Looked up from germline, CDR1 is SEHNR and CDR2 is FQNEAQ (reference sequence). CDR3 protein: CASSLRRKEGLARNTGELFF. CDR3 nucleotides: TGTGCCAGCAGCTTAAGACGTAAAGAGGGACTAGCGCGGAACACCGGGGAGCTGTTTTTT.

This clonotype was recorded at least ten times. The chain links TRBV6-5 to TRBJ1-2; the match to TRBD1 covers 8 bases. This CDR3 has 16 residues. After removal of 6 bases from V and 0 bases from J, the junction contained 9 bases not matched to a gene. Germline values: CDR1 MNHEY, CDR2 SVGAGI. Written as DNA, the CDR3 is TGTGCCAGCAGCTCCACTCGACAGGGGACTAACTATGGCTACACCTTC. Translation: CASSSTRQGTNYGYTF.

At least ten counts were recorded for this clonotype. The chain carries TRBV27 and TRBJ2-3; 9 bases line up with TRBD1. Germline V gene sequence: CDR1 MNHEY, CDR2 SMNVEV (reference sequence). The CDR3 totals 14 residues. The V segment lost 5 bases and the J segment 5 bases; nucleotides outside the gene matches: 5. CDR3 sequence: CASSRDRVIDTQYF. CDR3 coding DNA: TGTGCCAGCAGTCGGGACAGGGTGATAGATACGCAGTATTTT.

This clonotype was counted at least ten times. The chain carries TRBV2 and TRBJ2-1, with 7 nucleotides matching TRBD2. The CDR3 runs to 12 residues. V was pared by 4 bases and J by 9 bases, with 3 bases of the junction left unmatched. The germline V gene has CDR1 SNHLY and CDR2 FYNNEI. DNA of the CDR3: TGTGCCAGCAGTGGACTAGCATTTGAGCAGTTCTTC. Its protein is CASSGLAFEQFF.

The sample holds many counts of this clonotype. This chain connects TRBV24-1 to TRBJ2-7, with 12 bases fitting TRBD2. Germline V gives CDR1 KGHDR, CDR2 SFDVKD. Germline trimming cut 3 bases from V and 7 bases from J; bases unmatched to any gene: 6. This CDR3 contains 15 residues. For the CDR3, the DNA is TGTGCCACCAGTGATCCGACTAGCGGGAGTTGTGAGCAGTACTTC. Residues: CATSDPTSGSCEQYF.

This clonotype was observed at least ten times. V and J are TRBV5-1 and TRBJ2-5; D gene unclear. This CDR3 has 14 amino acids. V was clipped by 0 bases and J by 2 bases, with 8 bases between them. The germline V gene has CDR1 SGHRS and CDR2 YFSETQ. CDR3 in amino acids: CASSLVSWQETQYF. In DNA, the CDR3 is TGCGCCAGCAGCTTGGTCTCTTGGCAAGAGACCCAGTACTTC.

This chain uses TRBV12-3 or TRBV12-4 with TRBJ2-1; TRBD2 matches at 7 bases. The CDR3 consists of 14 residues. J gave up 5 bases and V 5 bases, and 6 bases lay outside the gene matches. In nucleotides, the CDR3 is TGTGCCAGCAGTCAATTGGGGGGGAACAATGAGCAGTTCTTC. Amino acid sequence: CASSQLGGNNEQFF.

This clonotype came up many times. The gene calls are TRBV5-5 and TRBJ2-1; D not certain. In germline, CDR1 is SGHKS, CDR2 YYEKEE (reference sequence). Trimming took 0 bases from V and 9 from J, leaving 10 bases between them. The CDR3 contains 13 residues. The CDR3 region has the DNA TGTGCCAGCAGCTTGGAAGACTTCCGTGAGCAGTTCTTC. Protein: CASSLEDFREQFF.

In its sample, this clonotype ranks as medium-sized (0.01 to 0.1%). The rearrangement links TRBV5-1 to TRBJ2-5; TRBD1 matches at 7 bases. Trimming cost V 4 bases and J 3 bases; bases outside gene matches: 6. The CDR3 is made up of 14 amino acids. Germline loops: CDR1 SGHRS, CDR2 YFSETQ. CDR3 DNA sequence: TGCGCCAGCAGCACCCCAGGGGGTGAAGAGACCCAGTACTTC. This codes for CASSTPGGEETQYF. Based on the CDR3 plus reference TRBV5-1 and TRBJ2-5, the full variable domain is KAGVTQTPRYLIKTRGQQVTLSCSPISGHRSVSWYQQTPGQGLQFLFEYFSETQRNKGNFPGRFSGRQFSNSRSEMNVSTLELGDSALYLCASSTPGGEETQYFGPGTRLLVL.

The gene calls are TRBV7-2 and TRBJ2-7; 12 positions agree with TRBD2. With V trimmed by 4 bases and J by 0 bases, 4 bases remained unmatched. Germline V gene sequence: CDR1 SGHTA, CDR2 FQGNSA. The CDR3 covers 16 residues. DNA of the CDR3: TGTGCCAGCAGCTCTCCGACTAGCGGGGGCTCCTACGAGCAGTACTTC. Its translation is CASSSPTSGGSYEQYF. Complete variable domain (other parts from reference TRBV7-2 and TRBJ2-7): GAGVSQSPSNKVTEKGKDVELRCDPISGHTALYWYRQSLGQGLEFLIYFQGNSAPDKSGLPSDRFSAERTGGSVSTLTIQRTQQEDSAVYLCASSSPTSGGSYEQYFGPGTRLTVT.

This clonotype was found many times. The CDR3 here is CASSHPGLAGSTDTQYF. In DNA, the CDR3 is TGTGCCAGCAGCCACCCGGGACTAGCGGGAAGCACAGATACGCAGTATTTT. The chain has TRBV7-9 and TRBJ2-3; 13 positions match TRBD2. J was trimmed by 0 bases and V by 5 bases; bases with no gene match: 5. This CDR3 region has 17 residues. The germline CDR1 and CDR2 sequences are SEHNR and FQNEAQ (reference sequence).

This clonotype was detected many times. The chain recombines TRBV4-1 with TRBJ2-7; D might be TRBD2 (6 bases). The CDR3 is made up of 17 amino acids. Germline CDR1 MGHRA, CDR2 YSYEKL. Between the trimmed V and J ends, which lost 4 bases and 2 bases, there was a span of 21 bases. Here the CDR3 reads CASSLIGGGSIPYEQYF. In nucleotides, the CDR3 is TGCGCCAGCAGCCTAATCGGGGGAGGAAGCATTCCCTACGAGCAGTACTTC.

This clonotype was counted at least ten times. The rearrangement links TRBV20-1 to TRBJ2-1; 14 bases match TRBD2. The germline V gene encodes CDR1 DFQATT and CDR2 SNEGSKA (reference sequence). Trimming at V came to 6 bases and at J to 8 bases, leaving 18 bases not matched to a gene. The CDR3 runs to 18 residues. Written as DNA, the CDR3 is TGCAGTGCCACCCAGCCCGGGACTAGCGGGGGCTGGTCGGATGAGCAGTTCTTC. This gives the protein CSATQPGTSGGWSDEQFF.

V is TRBV7-9 and J is TRBJ2-2, with D perhaps assigned TRBD1 or TRBD2 (5 bases each). This CDR3 is built from 16 residues. The V end was cut by 7 bases, the J end by 4 bases, with 19 bases between. Germline loops: CDR1 SEHNR, CDR2 FQNEAQ (reference sequence). CDR3 protein: CASISETGLGTGELFF. As DNA, the CDR3 is TGTGCCAGCATCTCCGAAACGGGGCTGGGCACCGGGGAGCTGTTTTTT. Combining the CDR3 with reference TRBV7-9 and TRBJ2-2 gives the whole variable domain DTGVSQNPRHKITKRGQNVTFRCDPISEHNRLYWYRQTLGQGPEFLTYFQNEAQLEKSRLLSDRFSAERPKGSFSTLEIQRTEQGDSAMYLCASISETGLGTGELFFGEGSRLTVL.

This clonotype appeared many times. Sequence at one end of the junction differs from germline and may be a read error. The genes are TRBV7-9 and TRBJ2-5; a possible D gene is TRBD1 (6 bases). CDR3 size: 15 residues. CDR1 is SEHNR, CDR2 FQNEAQ, per germline (reference sequence). The CDR3 loop is CASSVPRGTQETHYF. The CDR3 nucleotides read TGTGCCAGCAGCGTGCCCAGGGGCACCCAAGAGACCCATTACTTC.

This clonotype was seen at least ten times. The V gene is TRBV7-2, the J gene TRBJ2-5, with a tentative D call TRBD2 (5 bases). The CDR3 consists of 14 residues. From germline, CDR1 is SGHTA and CDR2 FQGNSA. V shed 5 bases and J shed 0 bases, with 10 bases lying between them. The CDR3 bases are TGTGCCAGCAGCCTAGTAGCGAACCAAGAGACCCAGTACTTC. It is translated as CASSLVANQETQYF.

A few counts support this clonotype. The V and J genes are TRBV7-2 and TRBJ2-3; maybe TRBD2 (5 bases). Trimming stripped 0 bases from V and 1 base from J, with 11 bases between. The CDR3 runs 16 residues. Per the germline V gene, CDR1 is SGHTA and CDR2 is FQGNSA. The CDR3 coding sequence is TGTGCCAGCAGCTTAGCGCGTTGGCGGGGCACAGATACGCAGTATTTT. Translation: CASSLARWRGTDTQYF.

This clonotype ranks as medium-sized. The chain links TRBV24-1 to TRBJ2-5; D might be TRBD2 (5 bases). There are 12 residues in the CDR3. CDR1 is KGHDR and CDR2 is SFDVKD in the germline V gene. V lost 9 bases, J lost 4 bases, and 11 bases lay in between. CDR3 sequence reads: CATSSSGETQYF. As DNA, the CDR3 is TGTGCCACCTCGTCCAGCGGAGAGACCCAGTACTTC.

The sample holds many counts of this clonotype. This chain connects TRBV7-3 to TRBJ2-5; 9 bases are shared with TRBD1. The CDR3 is 14 amino acids. The J segment lost 5 bases and the V segment lost 5 bases, leaving 6 bases of the junction unmatched. The germline V gene has CDR1 SGHTA and CDR2 FQGTGA. CDR3 sequence reads: CASSGGQGGETQYF. The DNA for the CDR3 is TGTGCCAGCAGCGGGGGACAGGGAGGGGAGACCCAGTACTTC. The full variable domain, in which reference TRBV7-3 and TRBJ2-5 provide the parts outside the CDR3, is GAGVSQTPSNKVTEKGKYVELRCDPISGHTALYWYRQSLGQGPEFLIYFQGTGAADDSGLPNDRFFAVRPEGSVSTLKIQRTERGDSAVYLCASSGGQGGETQYFGPGTRLLVL.

This clonotype was counted many times. The chain links TRBV6-2 or TRBV6-3 to TRBJ2-7, with TRBD1 matching 9 bases. Germline lookup yields CDR1 MNHEY and CDR2 SVGEGT. The CDR3 spans 16 residues. V was clipped by 2 bases and J by 5 bases; unmatched bases: 10. The CDR3: CASSYGLGTGSHEQYF. The DNA for the CDR3 is TGTGCCAGCAGTTACGGGCTTGGGACAGGGTCTCACGAGCAGTACTTC.

This clonotype was observed at least ten times. The chain couples TRBV7-6 to TRBJ1-5; D unresolved. Trimming stripped 1 base from V and 0 bases from J, with 10 bases between. CDR3 length: 16 amino acids. Germline V lookup: CDR1 SGHVS, CDR2 FNYEAQ. Here the CDR3 DNA reads TGTGCCAGCAGCTTAGGGCCGCCGAATAGCAATCAGCCCCAGCATTTT. Its protein is CASSLGPPNSNQPQHF.

The V gene is TRBV19, the J gene TRBJ2-3; D is possibly TRBD2 (6 bases). Germline assignment: CDR1 LNHDA and CDR2 SQIVND (reference sequence). Trimming removed 4 bases at V and 3 bases at J, with 8 bases between. The length of the CDR3 is 13 residues. The CDR3 DNA reads as TGTGCCAGTAGTAATGCGGGGACAGATACGCAGTATTTT. Protein: CASSNAGTDTQYF.

Sample share makes this clonotype medium-sized. CDR3 coding DNA: TGCGCCAGCAGCTCGCCGCAGGGTACCGGGGAGCTGTTTTTT. As protein: CASSSPQGTGELFF. V gene TRBV5-1 combines with J gene TRBJ2-2; tentatively, D is TRBD1 (5 bases). Trimming removed 3 bases at V and 5 bases at J, with 11 bases between. This CDR3 has 14 residues. The germline gives CDR1 SGHRS, CDR2 YFSETQ. Based on the CDR3 plus reference TRBV5-1 and TRBJ2-2, the full variable domain is KAGVTQTPRYLIKTRGQQVTLSCSPISGHRSVSWYQQTPGQGLQFLFEYFSETQRNKGNFPGRFSGRQFSNSRSEMNVSTLELGDSALYLCASSSPQGTGELFFGEGSRLTVL.

This clonotype has ten or more counts. The gene calls are TRBV24-1 and TRBJ2-7; the D is unclear. Germline CDR1 KGHDR, CDR2 SFDVKD. V was cut by 0 bases and J by 4 bases, with 9 bases left in between. The CDR3 has 14 amino acids. CDR3 loop: CATSDLRKPYEQYF. The CDR3 DNA follows: TGTGCCACCAGTGATTTGCGAAAACCGTACGAGCAGTACTTC.

This clonotype was detected many times. The V gene is TRBV6-6, the J gene TRBJ2-4; the D is unclear. The length of the CDR3 is 18 residues. Germline loops: CDR1 MNHNY, CDR2 SVGAGI (reference sequence). Trimming stripped 3 bases from V and 2 bases from J, with 20 bases between. The CDR3 loop reads CASSYGNQESGTKNIQYF. DNA of the CDR3: TGTGCCAGCAGTTATGGCAACCAGGAAAGTGGGACCAAAAACATTCAGTACTTC.

This chain links TRBV7-9 with TRBJ1-1, with unresolved D. This CDR3 is built from 11 residues. V was pared by 4 bases and J by 7 bases, with 7 bases between. The germline V gene has CDR1 SEHNR and CDR2 FQNEAQ (reference sequence). This CDR3 is CASSSPREAFF. In DNA form, the CDR3 reads TGTGCCAGCAGCTCCCCCCGTGAAGCTTTCTTT.

This clonotype came up many times. The V gene is TRBV2, the J gene TRBJ2-2, with D possibly TRBD2 on 6 matching bases. Germline V CDR1 and CDR2: SNHLY, FYNNEI. Trimming removed 6 bases from V and 2 bases from J, with 13 bases in between. This CDR3 has 15 amino acids. The CDR3 sequence is CASRRGTGNTGELFF. In DNA, the CDR3 is TGTGCCAGCAGGCGGGGAACAGGCAACACCGGGGAGCTGTTTTTT. Full variable domain (rest looked up from reference TRBV2 and TRBJ2-2): EPEVTQTPSHQVTQMGQEVILRCVPISNHLYFYWYRQILGQKVEFLVSFYNNEISEKSEIFDDQFSVERPDGSNFTLKIRSTKLEDSAMYFCASRRGTGNTGELFFGEGSRLTVL.

This clonotype appeared many times. The chain couples TRBV7-2 to TRBJ2-1, with 7 bases matching TRBD2. The junction had 13 bases not matched to a gene; V was cut back by 6 bases and J by 5 bases. The CDR3 runs 16 residues. In germline, CDR1 is SGHTA, CDR2 FQGNSA. The CDR3 sequence is CASSLMASGSNNEQFF. In nucleotides, the CDR3 is TGTGCCAGCAGTTTAATGGCTAGCGGATCCAACAATGAGCAGTTCTTC.